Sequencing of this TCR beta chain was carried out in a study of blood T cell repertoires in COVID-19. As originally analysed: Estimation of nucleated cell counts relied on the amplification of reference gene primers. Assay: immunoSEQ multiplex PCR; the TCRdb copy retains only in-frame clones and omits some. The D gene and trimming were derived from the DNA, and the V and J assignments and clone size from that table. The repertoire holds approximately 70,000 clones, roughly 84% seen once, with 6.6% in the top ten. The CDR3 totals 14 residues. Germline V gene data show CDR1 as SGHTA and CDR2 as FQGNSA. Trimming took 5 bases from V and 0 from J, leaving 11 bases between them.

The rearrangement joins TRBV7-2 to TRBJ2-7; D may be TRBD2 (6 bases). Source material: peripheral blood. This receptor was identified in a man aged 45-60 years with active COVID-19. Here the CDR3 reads CASSREDYSYEQYF. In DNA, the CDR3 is TGTGCCAGCAGCCGTGAGGACTACTCCTACGAGCAGTACTTC.